The 30 T cell receptor beta chains below all came from one sample that was sequenced in a study of human T cells and chemical hapten exposure. TCRdb ran MiXCR on the RACE reads and lists one entry per CDR3 protein. The sample carries 180,000 or so distinct CDR3 sequences, 13% to 15% recorded once. Time point specified: patch test 1, 2 weeks after DPC sensitization. Noted treatment: therapeutic diphenylcyclopropenone sensitization with weekly scalp DPC. The specimen comprised whole blood, sampled in connection with sensitization to the hapten diphenylcyclopropenone (DPC). The receptors were gathered from a woman between 25 and 40 years old with alopecia areata. Some clones in this sample may be carry-over from other donors' samples.

This clonotype was recorded many times. Compared with germline, one end of the junction differs, possibly owing to a read error. The rearrangement joins TRBV29-1 to TRBJ1-1, with D perhaps TRBD1 (5 bases). Germline loops: CDR1 SQVTM, CDR2 ANQGSEA. CDR3 length equals 12 residues. The CDR3 protein is CSVEGGGGSAFF. The CDR3 DNA reads as TGCAGCGTAGAAGGTGGGGGAGGAAGTGCTTTCTTT.

The chain has TRBV12-3 or TRBV12-4 and TRBJ2-6, with a tentative D call TRBD1 (6 bases). V dropped 10 bases and J dropped 6 bases, with 16 bases sitting between them. The CDR3 consists of 14 residues. DNA of the CDR3: TGTGCCACCAACAGGGAATTAGTGGCCAACGTCCTGACTTTC. Residues: CATNRELVANVLTF.

This clonotype occurred many times. The chain employs TRBV9 and TRBJ1-1; a possible D gene is TRBD1 (6 bases). The CDR3 runs 15 residues. The V end lost 4 bases, the J end lost 5 bases, and 18 bases lay between the germline ends. Germline V CDR1 and CDR2: SGDLS, YYNGEE. This CDR3 is CASSSRDTGRTEAFF. The CDR3 region has the DNA TGTGCCAGCAGCTCTCGGGACACGGGAAGGACTGAAGCTTTCTTT.

This chain joins TRBV12-3 or TRBV12-4 and TRBJ2-7, with D uncertain. Trimming shortened V by 5 bases and J by 5 bases, and 7 bases separated the two germline ends. CDR3 length equals 11 residues. The CDR3 protein is CASSGYNEQYF. The CDR3 region has the DNA TGTGCCAGCAGTGGTTACAACGAGCAGTACTTC.

The chain joins TRBV20-1 to TRBJ1-5; D call uncertain. CDR3 length equals 12 residues. In germline, CDR1 is DFQATT, CDR2 SNEGSKA (reference sequence). The V end lost 6 bases, the J end lost 3 bases, and 9 bases lay between the germline ends. The chain's CDR3 is CSAGDTNQPQHF. In nucleotides, the CDR3 is TGCAGTGCCGGTGACACCAATCAGCCCCAGCATTTT.

This clonotype was seen at least ten times. The J gene is TRBJ2-7, the V gene TRBV13; D gene unclear. CDR3 length equals 13 residues. Looked up from germline, CDR1 is PRHDT and CDR2 is FYEKMQ (reference sequence). The V and J ends lost 1 base and 3 bases respectively, with 7 bases between them. The CDR3 DNA follows: TGTGCCAGCAGCTTAGCCACAGACTACGAGCAGTACTTC. Translated: CASSLATDYEQYF.

This clonotype was detected many times. The gene calls are TRBV6-1 and TRBJ2-5; 10 bases agree with TRBD1. Germline V gene lookup returns CDR1 MNHNS and CDR2 SASEGT. The junction had 6 bases not matched to a gene; V was cut back by 0 bases and J by 5 bases. This CDR3 is 16 amino acids long. The CDR3 here is CASSEAGGQGSETQYF. The CDR3 DNA is TGTGCCAGCAGTGAAGCGGGGGGACAGGGGTCGGAGACCCAGTACTTC.

This clonotype was picked up a small number of times. The rearrangement links TRBV27 to TRBJ1-1; 7 bases agree with TRBD1. The J segment lost 4 bases and the V segment lost 5 bases, leaving 4 bases of the junction unmatched. The germline gives CDR1 MNHEY, CDR2 SMNVEV (reference sequence). The CDR3 runs to 13 residues. The DNA for the CDR3 is TGTGCCAGCAGTCCAGGGGGGGTCACTGAAGCTTTCTTT. It translates to CASSPGGVTEAFF.

The table lists this clonotype with a few counts. The CDR3 DNA sequence: TGTGCCAGCAGCTTAGCCAGGGCCACTGAAGCTTTCTTT. Amino acid sequence: CASSLARATEAFF. The chain carries TRBV7-2 and TRBJ1-1, with TRBD1 as a possible D gene (5 bases). The CDR3 has 13 amino acids. V lost 0 bases, J lost 4 bases, and 6 bases lay in between. Per the germline V gene, CDR1 is SGHTA and CDR2 is FQGNSA. The full variable domain, rest sourced from reference TRBV7-2 and TRBJ1-1, is GAGVSQSPSNKVTEKGKDVELRCDPISGHTALYWYRQSLGQGLEFLIYFQGNSAPDKSGLPSDRFSAERTGGSVSTLTIQRTQQEDSAVYLCASSLARATEAFFGQGTRLTVV.

In its sample, this clonotype was seen many times. The CDR3 region is CASDNLHGELVDNQPQHF. In DNA form, the CDR3 reads TGTGCTAGTGACAACCTCCACGGGGAACTAGTCGACAATCAGCCCCAGCATTTT. J is TRBJ1-5 and V is TRBV12-5, with D unresolved. Per the germline V gene, CDR1 is LGHNT and CDR2 is FRNRAP. The CDR3 is 18 residues long. With 7 bases removed from V and 3 bases from J, the gap between germline ends came to 25 bases.

This clonotype occurred a few times. The genes are TRBV9 and TRBJ1-3, with 7 bases matching TRBD1. The V gene's germline CDR1 is SGDLS and CDR2 YYNGEE. V shed 5 bases and J 0 bases; nucleotides not matched to a gene: 5. CDR3 length: 15 residues. CDR3 coding DNA: TGTGCCAGCAGTTTGGGACAGACCTCTGGAAACACCATATATTTT. As protein: CASSLGQTSGNTIYF.

This clonotype occurred many times. CDR3 in DNA: TGCGCCAGCAGCTTACGGACAAGTGGAAACACTGAAGCTTTCTTT. It yields the protein CASSLRTSGNTEAFF. The chain joins TRBV5-1 to TRBJ1-1; D may be TRBD1 (5 bases). CDR3 length: 15 amino acids. Germline V gives CDR1 SGHRS, CDR2 YFSETQ. Between the trimmed V and J ends, which lost 2 bases and 2 bases, there was a span of 13 bases. Complete variable domain (other parts from reference TRBV5-1 and TRBJ1-1): KAGVTQTPRYLIKTRGQQVTLSCSPISGHRSVSWYQQTPGQGLQFLFEYFSETQRNKGNFPGRFSGRQFSNSRSEMNVSTLELGDSALYLCASSLRTSGNTEAFFGQGTRLTVV.

There are a few counts of this clonotype. The J gene is TRBJ2-3, the V gene TRBV10-1; D not resolved. The germline V gene has CDR1 WNHNN and CDR2 SYGVQD (reference sequence). The CDR3 consists of 15 residues. The V end lost 0 bases, the J end lost 3 bases, and 10 bases lay between the germline ends. Here the CDR3 reads CASSESAGNTDTQYF. The DNA of the CDR3 is TGCGCCAGCAGTGAGTCGGCAGGCAATACAGATACGCAGTATTTT.

The chain carries TRBV20-1 and TRBJ2-3; TRBD2 matches at 7 bases. The germline CDR1 and CDR2 sequences are DFQATT and SNEGSKA (reference sequence). The CDR3 sequence is 17 residues long. With 5 bases clipped from V and 1 base from J, the junction kept 15 bases outside the gene matches. The CDR3 here is CSARPLVAGERTDTQYF. The CDR3 coding sequence is TGCAGTGCTCGACCCCTGGTTGCGGGGGAGCGCACAGATACGCAGTATTTT.

This clonotype was seen only a few times. This rearrangement joins TRBV3-1 to TRBJ2-7; D unresolved. V was shortened by 1 base and J by 6 bases, with 10 bases between the two germline ends. The CDR3 contains 13 residues. Germline V CDR1 and CDR2: LGHDT, YNNKEL (reference sequence). The CDR3: CASSQGGSSEQYF. The CDR3 DNA follows: TGTGCCAGCAGCCAAGGCGGATCTAGCGAGCAGTACTTC.

In its sample, this clonotype was seen many times. This chain uses TRBV28 with TRBJ1-6; 8 positions match TRBD1. The CDR3 has 14 residues. Per the germline V gene, CDR1 is MDHEN and CDR2 is SYDVKM. The ends lost 3 bases at V and 5 bases at J; junction bases unmatched: 0. Written as DNA, the CDR3 is TGTGCCAGCAGTTTGGGACAGGATAATTCACCCCTCCACTTT. Protein sequence: CASSLGQDNSPLHF. Using reference TRBV28 and TRBJ1-6 for the parts outside the CDR3, the full variable domain is DVKVTQSSRYLVKRTGEKVFLECVQDMDHENMFWYRQDPGLGLRLIYFSYDVKMKEKGDIPEGYSVSREKKERFSLILESASTNQTSMYLCASSLGQDNSPLHFGNGTRLTVT.

J is TRBJ2-2 and V is TRBV29-1; the D is unclear. Germline V gene sequence: CDR1 SQVTM, CDR2 ANQGSEA. Deletions cut 7 bases from V and 4 bases from J, with 10 bases between. The CDR3 is 12 amino acids. The CDR3 loop reads CSGGRSTGELFF. The CDR3 DNA sequence: TGCAGCGGAGGAAGGAGCACCGGGGAGCTGTTTTTT.

This clonotype was seen a handful of times. This chain connects TRBV7-2 to TRBJ2-7; no definite D call. Germline assignment: CDR1 SGHTA and CDR2 FQGNSA. V was cut by 5 bases and J by 3 bases, with 11 bases left in between. This CDR3 has 13 residues. CDR3 DNA: TGTGCCAGCAGCCCCGACCGAAACTACGAGCAGTACTTC. Translated, it gives CASSPDRNYEQYF.

The chain employs TRBV7-8 and TRBJ2-7; 15 nucleotides agree with TRBD2. CDR3 size: 16 residues. The germline CDR1 and CDR2 sequences are SGHVS and FQNEAQ. Unmatched junction bases numbered 6, after V lost 4 bases and J lost 5 bases. CDR3 in DNA: TGTGCCAGCAGCTCCGGAAGGACTAGCGGGAGGGACGAGCAGTACTTC. This translates into CASSSGRTSGRDEQYF.

This chain links TRBV20-1 with TRBJ2-4; TRBD2 is a possible D gene (6 bases). Trimming took off 1 base at V and 6 bases at J, with 16 bases between the two ends. From germline, CDR1 is DFQATT and CDR2 SNEGSKA (reference sequence). The CDR3 has 15 residues. The CDR3 sequence is CSARGVDYPLNIQYF. The CDR3, as DNA: TGCAGTGCTAGAGGGGTGGACTATCCCTTAAACATTCAGTACTTC.

The chain has TRBV28 and TRBJ1-1; D unresolved. The germline V and J ends were trimmed by 10 bases and 12 bases, with 9 bases remaining between them. Germline CDR1 is MDHEN and CDR2 is SYDVKM. This CDR3 has 8 residues. The CDR3 reads CATSGTFF. The CDR3 nucleotides are TGTGCCACCTCTGGAACTTTCTTT.

Ten or more counts support this clonotype. The chain employs TRBV5-6 and TRBJ2-6; no clear D. The germline V and J ends were trimmed by 0 bases and 1 base, with 5 bases remaining between them. The CDR3 is 15 amino acids. Germline lookup yields CDR1 SGHDT and CDR2 YYEEEE. CDR3: CASSLVGSGANVLTF. In DNA form, the CDR3 reads TGTGCCAGCAGCTTGGTGGGTTCTGGGGCCAACGTCCTGACTTTC.

This clonotype appeared a few times. The chain employs TRBV28 and TRBJ2-7; 9 nucleotides align to TRBD1. V lost 6 bases, J lost 7 bases, and 7 bases stayed unmatched. Per germline, CDR1 MDHEN and CDR2 SYDVKM. CDR3 length: 13 residues. In DNA form, the CDR3 reads TGTGCCAGCAGATCACAGGGGGCGCGAGAGCAGTACTTC. Its protein product is CASRSQGAREQYF.

V gene TRBV7-3 combines with J gene TRBJ2-5; a weak D match, TRBD2 (5 bases). Deletions cut 1 base from V and 5 bases from J, with 17 bases between. The germline V gene has CDR1 SGHTA and CDR2 FQGTGA. The CDR3 loop spans 16 amino acids. The chain's CDR3 is CASSLIGSPKQETQYF. The DNA for the CDR3 is TGTGCCAGCAGCTTAATAGGGAGCCCCAAACAGGAGACCCAGTACTTC. Supplemented by reference TRBV7-3 and TRBJ2-5, the full variable domain reads GAGVSQTPSNKVTEKGKYVELRCDPISGHTALYWYRQSLGQGPEFLIYFQGTGAADDSGLPNDRFFAVRPEGSVSTLKIQRTERGDSAVYLCASSLIGSPKQETQYFGPGTRLLVL.

CDR3 protein: CSAHRAGGEQFF. CDR3 coding DNA: TGCAGCGCCCACCGGGCTGGCGGTGAGCAGTTCTTC. This chain uses TRBV29-1 with TRBJ2-1; D not resolved. The germline V gene has CDR1 SQVTM and CDR2 ANQGSEA. V shed 7 bases and J shed 9 bases, with 16 bases lying between them. The CDR3 has 12 residues.

V gene TRBV7-2 combines with J gene TRBJ1-5; 7 bases line up with TRBD1. Trimming removed 2 bases from V and 4 bases from J; junction bases left unmatched: 2. CDR3 length equals 14 residues. Germline V gene data show CDR1 as SGHTA and CDR2 as FQGNSA. For the CDR3, the DNA is TGTGCCAGCAGCTTATCGGGACAGAATCAGCCCCAGCATTTT. Amino acid sequence: CASSLSGQNQPQHF.

This clonotype was recorded at least ten times. J is TRBJ2-1 and V is TRBV12-3 or TRBV12-4; D perhaps matches TRBD1 (6 bases). This CDR3 comprises 14 residues. Trimming removed 7 bases at V and 3 bases at J, with 13 bases between. The CDR3 region has the DNA TGTGCCAGCAAGGTGGGGGCTTACTACAATGAGCAGTTCTTC. Protein product: CASKVGAYYNEQFF.

This clonotype was seen a few times. The chain employs TRBV10-3 and TRBJ1-2; D is undetermined. The CDR3 extends over 14 amino acids. CDR1 is ENHRY, CDR2 SYGVKD, per germline. With 6 bases removed from V and 4 bases from J, the gap between germline ends came to 15 bases. The CDR3 DNA sequence: TGTGCCATCAGCGGAATAGAGGTTTTCTATGGCTACACCTTC. It translates to CAISGIEVFYGYTF.

This clonotype has at least ten counts. V and J are TRBV12-3 or TRBV12-4 and TRBJ1-1, with D unclear. The V end was cut by 5 bases, the J end by 3 bases, with 16 bases between. The CDR3 totals 15 residues. This chain's CDR3 is CASSPQVERHTEAFF. CDR3 sequence (DNA): TGTGCCAGCAGTCCCCAGGTCGAGAGGCACACTGAAGCTTTCTTT.

Only a few counts were recorded for this clonotype. This rearrangement joins TRBV7-2 to TRBJ1-3; D call uncertain. V lost 3 bases to trimming and J lost 0 bases, with 9 bases between them. This CDR3 is built from 15 residues. In germline, CDR1 is SGHTA, CDR2 FQGNSA. The CDR3 nucleotides read TGTGCCAGCAGCTTCTTTCGGCTCTCTGGAAACACCATATATTTT. Translating gives CASSFFRLSGNTIYF.